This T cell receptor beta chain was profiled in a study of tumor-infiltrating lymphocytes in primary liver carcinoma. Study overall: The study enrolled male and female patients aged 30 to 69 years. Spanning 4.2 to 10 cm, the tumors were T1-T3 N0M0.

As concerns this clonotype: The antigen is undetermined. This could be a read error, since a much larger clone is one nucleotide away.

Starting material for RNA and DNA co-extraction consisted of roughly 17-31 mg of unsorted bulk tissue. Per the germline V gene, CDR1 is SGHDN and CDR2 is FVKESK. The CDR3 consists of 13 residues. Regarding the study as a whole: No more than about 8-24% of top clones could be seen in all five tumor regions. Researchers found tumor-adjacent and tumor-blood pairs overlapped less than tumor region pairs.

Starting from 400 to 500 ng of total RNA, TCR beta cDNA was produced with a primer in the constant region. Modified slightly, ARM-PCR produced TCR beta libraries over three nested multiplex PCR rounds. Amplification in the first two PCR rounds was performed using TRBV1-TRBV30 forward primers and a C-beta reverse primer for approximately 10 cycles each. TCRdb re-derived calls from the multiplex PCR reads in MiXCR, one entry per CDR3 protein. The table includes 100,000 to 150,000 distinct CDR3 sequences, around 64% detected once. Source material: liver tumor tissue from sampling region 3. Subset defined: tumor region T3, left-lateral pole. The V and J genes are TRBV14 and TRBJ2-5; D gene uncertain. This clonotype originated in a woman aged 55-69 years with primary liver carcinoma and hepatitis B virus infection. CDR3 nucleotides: TGTGCCTGCAGCCACGTTAGTCCGGAGACCCAGTACTTC. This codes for CACSHVSPETQYF.